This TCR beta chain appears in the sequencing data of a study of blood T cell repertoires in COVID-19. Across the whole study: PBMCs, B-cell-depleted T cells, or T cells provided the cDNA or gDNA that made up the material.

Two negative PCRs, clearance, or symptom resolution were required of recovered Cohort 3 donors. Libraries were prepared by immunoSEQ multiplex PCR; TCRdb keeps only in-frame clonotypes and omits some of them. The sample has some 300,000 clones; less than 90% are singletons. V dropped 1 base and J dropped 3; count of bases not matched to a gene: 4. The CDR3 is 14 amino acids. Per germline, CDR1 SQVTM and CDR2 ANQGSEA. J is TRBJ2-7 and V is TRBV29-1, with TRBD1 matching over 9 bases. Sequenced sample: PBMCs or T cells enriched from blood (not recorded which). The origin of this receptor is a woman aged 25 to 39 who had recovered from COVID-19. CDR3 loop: CSVEAGTGLYEQYF. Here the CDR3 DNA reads TGCAGCGTTGAAGCCGGGACAGGGCTCTACGAGCAGTACTTC.